This T cell receptor beta chain emerged from a study of T cells in Graves' hyperthyroidism and ophthalmopathy. The study collected blood at first hyperthyroidism diagnosis, before any ophthalmopathy symptoms arose. Template material for amplifying TCR beta CDR3 regions consisted of RNA transcripts. First-round RT-PCR of the TCR CDR3 relied on the HTBI primer set. Each CDR3 protein gets one entry after TCRdb re-called the multiplex PCR reads with MiXCR. Of 250,000 or so distinct CDR3 sequences listed, about 15% were seen once; the top ten hold over 25%. This clonotype occurred a few times. CDR1 is LNHDA, CDR2 SQIVND, per germline (reference sequence). V was cut by 7 bases and J by 5 bases, with 21 bases left in between. This CDR3 spans 16 amino acids.

The genes are TRBV19 and TRBJ2-1, with D possibly being TRBD1 or TRBD2 (5 bases each). Sequenced material: blood. The source of this sequence is a woman between 45 and 60 years old with Graves' hyperthyroidism that later progressed to Graves' ophthalmopathy. The CDR3 DNA reads TGTGCCAGTACTCCGGTTGAGGGGCCTAGGGACAATGAGCAGTTCTTC. As protein: CASTPVEGPRDNEQFF.